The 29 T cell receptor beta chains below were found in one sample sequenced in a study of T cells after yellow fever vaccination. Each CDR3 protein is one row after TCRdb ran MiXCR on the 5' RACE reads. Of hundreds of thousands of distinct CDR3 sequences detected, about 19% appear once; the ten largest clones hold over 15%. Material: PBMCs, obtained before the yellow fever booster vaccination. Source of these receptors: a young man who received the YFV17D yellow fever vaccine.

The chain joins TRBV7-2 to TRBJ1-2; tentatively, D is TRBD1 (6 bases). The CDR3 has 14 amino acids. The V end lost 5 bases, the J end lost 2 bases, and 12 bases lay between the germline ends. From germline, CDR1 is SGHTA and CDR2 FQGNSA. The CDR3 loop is CASSTQTGNYGYTF. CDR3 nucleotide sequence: TGTGCCAGCAGCACCCAAACAGGGAACTATGGCTACACCTTC.

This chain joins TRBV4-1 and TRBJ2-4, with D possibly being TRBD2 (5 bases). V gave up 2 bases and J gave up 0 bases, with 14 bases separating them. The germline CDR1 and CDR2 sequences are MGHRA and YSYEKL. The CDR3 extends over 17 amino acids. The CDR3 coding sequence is TGCGCCAGCAGCCAACGTGGGTCCGGACTAGCCAAAAACATTCAGTACTTC. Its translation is CASSQRGSGLAKNIQYF.

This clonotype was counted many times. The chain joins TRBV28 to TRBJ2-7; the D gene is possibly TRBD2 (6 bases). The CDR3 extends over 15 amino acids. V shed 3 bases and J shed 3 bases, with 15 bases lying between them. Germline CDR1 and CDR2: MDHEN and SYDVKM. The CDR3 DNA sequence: TGTGCCAGCAGTTTGTACGGGGCGGGGTTCTACGAGCAGTACGTC. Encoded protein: CASSLYGAGFYEQYV.

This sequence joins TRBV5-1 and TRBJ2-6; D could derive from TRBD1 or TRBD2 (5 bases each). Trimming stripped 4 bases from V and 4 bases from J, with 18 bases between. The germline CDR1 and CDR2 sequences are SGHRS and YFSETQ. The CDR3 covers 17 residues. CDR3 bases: TGCGCCAGCAGCCAGGGACCGACGGTTCGGGGGGCCAACGTCCTGACTTTC. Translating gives CASSQGPTVRGANVLTF.

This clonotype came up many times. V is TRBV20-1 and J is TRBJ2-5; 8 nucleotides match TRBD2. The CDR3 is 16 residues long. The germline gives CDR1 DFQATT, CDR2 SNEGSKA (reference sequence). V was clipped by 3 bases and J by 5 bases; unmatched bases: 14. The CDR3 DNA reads TGCAGTGCTAGGGCTTGGGGTAGCGGGGACCTCGAGACCCAGTACTTC. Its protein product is CSARAWGSGDLETQYF.

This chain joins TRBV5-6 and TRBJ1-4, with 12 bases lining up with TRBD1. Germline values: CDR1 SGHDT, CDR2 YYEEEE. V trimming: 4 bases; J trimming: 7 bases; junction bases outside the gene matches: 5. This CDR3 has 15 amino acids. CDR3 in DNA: TGTGCCAGCAGCGCGGAGGGACAGGGGGCTGAAAAACTGTTTTTT. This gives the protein CASSAEGQGAEKLFF. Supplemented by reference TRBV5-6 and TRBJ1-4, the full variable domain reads DAGVTQSPTHLIKTRGQQVTLRCSPKSGHDTVSWYQQALGQGPQFIFQYYEEEERQRGNFPDRFSGHQFPNYSSELNVNALLLGDSALYLCASSAEGQGAEKLFFGSGTQLSVL.

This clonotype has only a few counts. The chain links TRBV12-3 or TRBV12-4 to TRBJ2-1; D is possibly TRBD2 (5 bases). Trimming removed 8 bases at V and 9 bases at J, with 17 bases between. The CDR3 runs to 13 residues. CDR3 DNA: TGTGCCAGCCGGCAGTTTTTGGGGAGTGAGCAGTTCTTC. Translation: CASRQFLGSEQFF.

CDR3 bases: TGTGCCAGCAGCACACGGACAGGGGGAAGGCGGGGGGAGCTGTTTTTT. Translation: CASSTRTGGRRGELFF. J is TRBJ2-2 and V is TRBV7-2, with 10 bases that match TRBD1. Unmatched junction bases numbered 11, after V lost 5 bases and J lost 8 bases. This CDR3 region has 16 residues. Germline V CDR1 and CDR2: SGHTA, FQGNSA.

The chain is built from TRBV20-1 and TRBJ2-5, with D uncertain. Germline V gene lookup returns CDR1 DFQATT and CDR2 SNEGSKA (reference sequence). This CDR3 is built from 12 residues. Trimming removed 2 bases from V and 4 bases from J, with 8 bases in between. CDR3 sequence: CSARRPVETQYF. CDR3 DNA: TGCAGTGCTAGAAGGCCAGTAGAGACCCAGTACTTC.

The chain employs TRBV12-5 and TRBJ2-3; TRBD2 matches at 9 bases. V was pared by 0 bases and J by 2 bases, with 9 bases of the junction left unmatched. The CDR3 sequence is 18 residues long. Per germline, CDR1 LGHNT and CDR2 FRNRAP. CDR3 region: CASGLVLGSGGYTDTQYF. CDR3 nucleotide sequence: TGTGCTAGTGGTTTGGTACTCGGTAGCGGGGGATACACAGATACGCAGTATTTT.

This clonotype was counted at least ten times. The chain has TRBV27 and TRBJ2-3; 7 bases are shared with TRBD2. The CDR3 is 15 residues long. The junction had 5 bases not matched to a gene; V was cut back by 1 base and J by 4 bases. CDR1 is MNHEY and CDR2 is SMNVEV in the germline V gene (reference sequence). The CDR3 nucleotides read TGTGCCAGCAGTTTATTGGCGGGGGTAGCAGATACGCAGTATTTT. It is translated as CASSLLAGVADTQYF.

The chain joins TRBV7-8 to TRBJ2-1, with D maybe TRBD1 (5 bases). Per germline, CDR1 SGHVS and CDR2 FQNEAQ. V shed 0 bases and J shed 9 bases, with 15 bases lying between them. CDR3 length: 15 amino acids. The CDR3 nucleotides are TGTGCCAGCAGCTTAGCGTCGCAGGGCGGTGGTGAGCAGTTCTTC. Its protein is CASSLASQGGGEQFF.

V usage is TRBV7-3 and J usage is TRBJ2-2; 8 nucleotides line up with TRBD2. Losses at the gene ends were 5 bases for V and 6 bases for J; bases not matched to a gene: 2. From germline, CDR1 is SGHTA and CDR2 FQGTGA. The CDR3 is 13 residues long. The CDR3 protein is CASSPGGPGELFF. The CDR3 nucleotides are TGTGCCAGCAGCCCGGGAGGGCCCGGGGAGCTGTTTTTT. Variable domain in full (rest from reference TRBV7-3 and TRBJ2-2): GAGVSQTPSNKVTEKGKYVELRCDPISGHTALYWYRQSLGQGPEFLIYFQGTGAADDSGLPNDRFFAVRPEGSVSTLKIQRTERGDSAVYLCASSPGGPGELFFGEGSRLTVL.

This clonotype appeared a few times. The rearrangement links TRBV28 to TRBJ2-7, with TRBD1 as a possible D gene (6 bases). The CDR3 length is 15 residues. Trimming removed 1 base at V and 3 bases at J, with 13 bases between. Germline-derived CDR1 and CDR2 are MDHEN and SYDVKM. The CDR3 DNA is TGTGCCAGCAGTTTATTGGGGGCCAAGGACTACGAGCAGTACGTC. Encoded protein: CASSLLGAKDYEQYV.

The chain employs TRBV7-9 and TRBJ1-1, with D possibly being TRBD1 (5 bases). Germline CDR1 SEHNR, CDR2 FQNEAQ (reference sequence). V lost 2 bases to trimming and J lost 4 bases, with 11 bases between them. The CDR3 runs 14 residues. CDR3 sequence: CASSLRSGGTEAFF. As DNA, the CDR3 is TGTGCCAGCAGCTTACGCTCGGGGGGCACTGAAGCTTTCTTT.

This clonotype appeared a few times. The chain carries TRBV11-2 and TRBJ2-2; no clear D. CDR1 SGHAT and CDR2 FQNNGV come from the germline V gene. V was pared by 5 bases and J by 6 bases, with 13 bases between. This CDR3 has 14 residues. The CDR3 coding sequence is TGTGCCAGCAGCAAACGGGCCCCGGCCGGGGAGCTGTTTTTT. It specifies CASSKRAPAGELFF.

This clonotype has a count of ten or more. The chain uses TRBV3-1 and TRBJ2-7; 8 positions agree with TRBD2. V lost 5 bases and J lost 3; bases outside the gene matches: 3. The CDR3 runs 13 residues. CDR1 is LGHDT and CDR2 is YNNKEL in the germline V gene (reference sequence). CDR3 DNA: TGTGCCAGCAGCTCCGGGACTAGCTACGAGCAGTACGTC. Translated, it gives CASSSGTSYEQYV.

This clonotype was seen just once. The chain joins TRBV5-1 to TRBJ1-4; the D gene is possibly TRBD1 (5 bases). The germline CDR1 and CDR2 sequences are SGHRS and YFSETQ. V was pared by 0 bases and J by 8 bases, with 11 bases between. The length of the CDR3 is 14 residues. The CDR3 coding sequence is TGCGCCAGCAGCTTGGAGGGGCGGAGGGAAAAACTGTTTTTT. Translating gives CASSLEGRREKLFF. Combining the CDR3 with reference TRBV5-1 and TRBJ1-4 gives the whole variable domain KAGVTQTPRYLIKTRGQQVTLSCSPISGHRSVSWYQQTPGQGLQFLFEYFSETQRNKGNFPGRFSGRQFSNSRSEMNVSTLELGDSALYLCASSLEGRREKLFFGSGTQLSVL.

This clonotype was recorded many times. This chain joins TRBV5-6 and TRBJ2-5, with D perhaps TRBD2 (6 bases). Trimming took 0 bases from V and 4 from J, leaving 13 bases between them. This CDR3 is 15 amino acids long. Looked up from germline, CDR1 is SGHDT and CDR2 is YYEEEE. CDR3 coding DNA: TGTGCCAGCAGCTTGGGGCTTTGGAGGGGAGAGACCCAGTACTTC. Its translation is CASSLGLWRGETQYF.

The CDR3: CASSITSGEAYEQYF. The CDR3 DNA is TGTGCCAGCAGTATTACTAGCGGGGAGGCCTACGAGCAGTACTTC. This chain uses TRBV6-2 or TRBV6-3 with TRBJ2-7; 10 bases align to TRBD2. With 5 bases clipped from V and 2 bases from J, the junction kept 6 bases outside the gene matches. Looked up from germline, CDR1 is MNHEY and CDR2 is SVGEGT. The CDR3 length is 15 residues.

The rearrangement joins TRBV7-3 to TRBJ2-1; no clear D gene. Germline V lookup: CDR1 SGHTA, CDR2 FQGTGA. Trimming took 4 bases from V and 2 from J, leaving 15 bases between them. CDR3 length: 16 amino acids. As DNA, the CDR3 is TGTGCCAGCAGCTCAACCTCCCTGCTACCCTACAATGAGCAGTTCTTC. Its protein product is CASSSTSLLPYNEQFF.

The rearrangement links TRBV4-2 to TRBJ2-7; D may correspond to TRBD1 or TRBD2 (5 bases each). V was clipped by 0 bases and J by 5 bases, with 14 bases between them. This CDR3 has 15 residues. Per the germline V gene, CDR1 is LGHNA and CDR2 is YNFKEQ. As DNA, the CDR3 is TGTGCCAGCAGCCAAGATAATGAAGGGACGCACGAGCAGTACGTC. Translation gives CASSQDNEGTHEQYV.

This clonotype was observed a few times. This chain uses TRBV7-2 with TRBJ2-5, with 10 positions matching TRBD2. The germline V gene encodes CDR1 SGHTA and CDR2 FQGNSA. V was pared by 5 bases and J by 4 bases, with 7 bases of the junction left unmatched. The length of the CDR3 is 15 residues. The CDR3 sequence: CASSRFTSGAETQYF. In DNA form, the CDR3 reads TGTGCCAGCAGCCGATTTACTAGCGGGGCAGAGACCCAGTACTTC.

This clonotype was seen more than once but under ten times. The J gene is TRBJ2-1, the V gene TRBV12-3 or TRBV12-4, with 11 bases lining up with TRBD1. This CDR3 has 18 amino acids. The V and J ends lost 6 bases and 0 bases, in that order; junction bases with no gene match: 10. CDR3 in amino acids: CASRTSGQGAGSYNEQFF. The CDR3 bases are TGTGCCAGCAGAACATCCGGACAGGGGGCCGGCTCCTACAATGAGCAGTTCTTC.

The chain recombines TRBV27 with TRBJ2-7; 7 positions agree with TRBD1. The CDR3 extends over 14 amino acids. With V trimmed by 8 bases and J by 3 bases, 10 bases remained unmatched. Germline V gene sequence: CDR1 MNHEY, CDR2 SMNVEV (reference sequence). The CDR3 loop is CASGRRQGYYEQYF. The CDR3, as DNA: TGTGCCAGCGGGCGAAGACAGGGCTACTACGAGCAGTACTTC.

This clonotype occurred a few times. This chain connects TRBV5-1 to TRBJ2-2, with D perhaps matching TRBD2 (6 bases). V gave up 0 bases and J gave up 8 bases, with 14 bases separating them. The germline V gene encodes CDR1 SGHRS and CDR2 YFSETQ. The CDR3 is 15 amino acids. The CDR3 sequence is CASSLAVRGAGELFF. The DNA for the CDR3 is TGCGCCAGCAGCTTGGCCGTGCGGGGCGCGGGGGAGCTGTTTTTT. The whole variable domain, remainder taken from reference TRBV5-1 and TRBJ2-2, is KAGVTQTPRYLIKTRGQQVTLSCSPISGHRSVSWYQQTPGQGLQFLFEYFSETQRNKGNFPGRFSGRQFSNSRSEMNVSTLELGDSALYLCASSLAVRGAGELFFGEGSRLTVL.

In nucleotides, the CDR3 is TGTGCCAGCAAGATGAGAAGCTTTGAGGAGACCCAGTACTTC. Protein product: CASKMRSFEETQYF. The chain carries TRBV6-5 and TRBJ2-5; D unresolved. V was clipped by 7 bases and J by 5 bases, with 17 bases between them. CDR1 MNHEY and CDR2 SVGAGI come from the germline V gene. This CDR3 spans 14 amino acids.

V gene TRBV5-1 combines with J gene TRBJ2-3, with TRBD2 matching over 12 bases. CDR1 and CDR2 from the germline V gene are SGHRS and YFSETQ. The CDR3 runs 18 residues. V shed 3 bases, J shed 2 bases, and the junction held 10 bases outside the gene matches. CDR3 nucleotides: TGCGCCAGCAGCTCCCAGGGGGCTAGCGGGAGGGCCACAGATACGCAGTATTTT. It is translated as CASSSQGASGRATDTQYF. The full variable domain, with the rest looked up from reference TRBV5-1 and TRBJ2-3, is KAGVTQTPRYLIKTRGQQVTLSCSPISGHRSVSWYQQTPGQGLQFLFEYFSETQRNKGNFPGRFSGRQFSNSRSEMNVSTLELGDSALYLCASSSQGASGRATDTQYFGPGTRLTVL.

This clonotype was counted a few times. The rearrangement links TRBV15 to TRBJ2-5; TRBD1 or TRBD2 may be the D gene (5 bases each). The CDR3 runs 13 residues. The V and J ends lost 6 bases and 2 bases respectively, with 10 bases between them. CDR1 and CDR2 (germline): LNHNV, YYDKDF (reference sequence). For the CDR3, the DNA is TGTGCCACCAGAGCCGGGGCTCAAGAGACCCAGTACTTC. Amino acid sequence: CATRAGAQETQYF.